This T cell receptor (beta chain) was sequenced for a study of regulatory T cells in long-lasting Graves disease. Study-level information: Recently diagnosed Graves' patients had received antithyroid drugs for under 3 months. Findings and caveats of the study: Public clonotype sharing was higher in persistent than newly diagnosed patients.

This clonotype has at least ten counts. No antigen is known for it. For TCR beta, libraries came from iRepertoire HTBI primers and Arm-PCR of CDR3 regions. Original processing notes: Samples revealed fewer than 65 TRBV and around 13 TRBJ segments. TCRdb recomputed calls from the multiplex PCR reads with MiXCR, one row per CDR3 protein. The V and J calls here are based on TCRdb, not the publication. The top ten hold about 8% of the sample, which has hundreds of thousands of distinct CDR3 sequences, over 14% seen once. The CDR3 totals 14 residues. With V trimmed by 6 bases and J by 3 bases, 6 bases remained unmatched. Germline assignment: CDR1 MDHEN and CDR2 SYDVKM. The time point: newly diagnosed GD, antithyroid drugs for less than 3 months. RNA isolated from PBMCs was used to make the TCR library. These records were also assigned to another study, of T cells in Graves' hyperthyroidism and ophthalmopathy. That work adds: Subjects aged 18 to 65 presented with newly diagnosed hyperthyroidism of less than 2 months' duration.

This TCR came from a woman in her thirties or forties with Graves disease. This sample comprised peripheral blood mononuclear cells (PBMCs), obtained at new diagnosis, from a patient treated with antithyroid drugs. This chain joins TRBV28 and TRBJ2-7; 9 bases map to TRBD1. CDR3 in amino acids: CASSYGTGFYEQYF. The CDR3 nucleotides are TGTGCCAGCAGCTACGGGACAGGGTTCTACGAGCAGTACTTC.